This T cell receptor (beta chain) was identified in a study of OX40 agonist ivuxolimab in advanced cancers. This clone has only a few counts. The data were produced by immunoSEQ multiplex PCR, yet TCRdb's version contains in-frame clones alone and is incomplete. This sample has about 46,000 clones, with 89% found just once. The V end was cut by 4 bases, the J end by 3 bases, with 19 bases between. The CDR3 extends over 17 amino acids. From germline, CDR1 is WSHSY and CDR2 SAAADI. The chain couples TRBV10-2 to TRBJ2-1; TRBD2 is a possible D gene (5 bases). This TCR was sampled from an adult with an advanced solid tumor such as melanoma, head and neck, liver or kidney cancer. The sequences come from CD4+ or CD8+ T cells sorted from blood, collected in a trial of the OX40 agonist ivuxolimab. CDR3 sequence: CASSGRFEAKFYNEQFF. The CDR3 bases are TGCGCCAGCAGTGGGAGGTTCGAAGCGAAATTCTACAATGAGCAGTTCTTC.